This TCR beta chain was recovered during a study of T-cell reconstitution after alpha-beta-depleted transplantation in children. Study-level findings and limits: Newly generated T cells supplied most T-cell counts and diversity one year post-transplant.

Unique molecular identifiers were incorporated into the prepared TCRbeta library. TCRdb re-called the PCR reads with MiXCR, one entry per CDR3 protein. The repertoire holds 800,000 to 1,000,000 distinct CDR3 sequences, 25% to 35% seen once, with over 25% in the top ten. The CDR3 has 13 amino acids. The V end was cut by 6 bases, the J end by 9 bases, with 17 bases between. The germline V gene encodes CDR1 MNHNS and CDR2 SASEGT. This clonotype turned up a few times. Its antigen is not identified. Sequenced here: PBMCs, mostly from graft donor cells, sampled 360 days after TCRalphabeta/CD19-depleted stem cell transplant. This receptor was obtained from a boy in the first two years of life who had a stem cell transplant for SCID, so the T cells may come from the graft donor. The chain carries TRBV6-1 and TRBJ1-2; D gene unclear. The CDR3 sequence is CASSKGAVRRYTF. CDR3 sequence (DNA): TGTGCCAGCAGCAAGGGAGCGGTAAGGCGCTACACCTTC.